This TCR beta chain derives from a study of identical twins. Study-wide points: A cross-sectional statistical analysis, not follow-up of the same donors, supported the conclusions. Abundant beta clonotypes from cord blood had fewer insertions, unlike memory repertoires, which showed none. Twin pairs' shared out-of-frame alpha sequences were enriched in low generation probability.

The CDR3 covers 15 residues. J was trimmed by 7 bases and V by 3 bases; bases with no gene match: 10. Per the germline V gene, CDR1 is MDHEN and CDR2 is SYDVKM. The cDNA had a unique molecular identifier and a template-switch universal primer site. TCRdb redid the calling of the 5' RACE reads with MiXCR, one entry per CDR3 protein. The sample shows around 240,000 distinct CDR3 sequences, approximately 7% of them seen only once. With regard to this clonotype: Antigen unknown.

The same specimen was also included in a second study, on yellow fever vaccine responses in identical twins.

The rearrangement links TRBV28 to TRBJ2-5; 8 bases are shared with TRBD2. The sequenced material came from memory (CD45RO+) T cells sorted from blood. The TCR sequence derives from a woman aged 18-30 years in good health. The CDR3 coding sequence is TGTGCCAGCAGTTTCCGGGGGGGCATTTGGGGGACCCAGTACTTC. Encoded protein: CASSFRGGIWGTQYF.